This T cell receptor (beta chain) was profiled in a study of blood T cell repertoires in COVID-19. Study-level background: The study drew acute and convalescent COVID-19 samples from the United States, Italy and Spain. In each case, the material was cDNA or gDNA derived from T cells, B-cell-depleted T cells, or PBMCs.

V was cut by 4 bases and J by 3 bases, with 8 bases left in between. The CDR3 is 13 amino acids. Germline V gives CDR1 KGHDR, CDR2 SFDVKD. Only in-frame clones appear in the TCRdb table, and some are missing; sequencing was by immunoSEQ multiplex PCR. This table has 90,000 to 100,000 clones, approximately 86% appearing once. The chain employs TRBV24-1 and TRBJ1-1, with D possibly matching TRBD1 (6 bases). The TCR originated in a human donor in a cohort sampled during active COVID-19. Sequenced: peripheral blood. DNA for the CDR3: TGTGCCACCAGTGAAGGACAGCACACTGAAGCTTTCTTT. Its protein product is CATSEGQHTEAFF.